This TCR beta chain is drawn from a study of shared clonotypes between healthy human individuals. Terminally differentiated effector memory CD45RA+ cells were excluded from the naive CD8 cells, which were CD45RO-negative and positively selected for CCR7. Source study methods: Sequence data from immunoSEQ were junction-only and lacked quality scores; consequently, filtering differed. The protocol was immunoSEQ multiplex PCR, while the TCRdb copy is restricted to in-frame clones and leaves out a portion. D and trimming were read from the DNA, whereas the V and J calls and clone size are those reported in that table. There are some 580,000 clones in the sample; 95% to 98% occur only once, and 0.3% lies in the top ten. The CDR3 has 15 amino acids. V was cut by 1 base and J by 4 bases, with 11 bases left in between. CDR1 is MNHEY and CDR2 is SMNVEV in the germline V gene (reference sequence).

Sequenced: naive CD8+ T cells sorted from blood. The TCR was taken from a man in his thirties or forties in good health. The chain links TRBV27 to TRBJ2-1; perhaps TRBD2 as D (5 bases). DNA of the CDR3: TGTGCCAGCAGTTTATTGGTGGGAGAATACAATGAGCAGTTCTTC. Translation gives CASSLLVGEYNEQFF.